At least ten counts were recorded for the clone carrying this T cell receptor beta chain. These data originate in a study of T-cell reconstitution after alpha-beta-depleted transplantation in children. Library preparation (for TCRbeta) was performed with unique molecular identifiers. TCRdb ran MiXCR on the PCR reads and lists one entry per CDR3 protein. The sample records some 590,000 distinct CDR3 sequences, over 9.5% being singletons. CDR3 length: 14 amino acids. V lost 5 bases to trimming and J lost 0 bases, with 11 bases between them. From germline, CDR1 is MDHEN and CDR2 SYDVKM. The rearrangement links TRBV28 to TRBJ2-7; the D gene is possibly TRBD1 (6 bases). This specimen was PBMCs from the stem cell graft donor, taken from the stem cell graft. This receptor was taken from a human donor who donated a stem cell graft to a child with acute myeloid leukemia. CDR3 DNA: TGTGCCAGCAGTACAGGGACACCCTCCTACGAGCAGTACTTC. This translates into CASSTGTPSYEQYF.